Below, 6 T cell receptor beta chains from the same sample are listed, as sequenced in a study of Graves' ophthalmopathy and Graves' hyperthyroidism. Using RNA transcripts, the TCR beta CDR3 regions were amplified. In the first round, RT-PCR was carried out with HTBI primers, and a multiplex PCR formed the second round. TCRdb re-called the multiplex PCR reads through MiXCR, storing one row per CDR3 protein. The repertoire has about 170,000 distinct CDR3 sequences, approximately 38% of them found once; the top ten carry around 5.8%. Sequenced input: peripheral blood. Every receptor here comes from a woman between 35 and 50 years old with Graves' ophthalmopathy.

The chain joins TRBV3-1 to TRBJ1-1; the match to TRBD1 covers 9 bases. Germline loops: CDR1 LGHDT, CDR2 YNNKEL (reference sequence). The CDR3 runs 16 residues. The V and J ends lost 3 bases and 4 bases, in that order; junction bases with no gene match: 9. The CDR3 spells CASSQAPGQGSTEAFF. CDR3 DNA sequence: TGTGCCAGCAGCCAGGCTCCGGGACAGGGTTCCACTGAAGCTTTCTTT.

In this sample, this clonotype turned up a few times. J is TRBJ1-6 and V is TRBV12-3 or TRBV12-4; 7 nucleotides align to TRBD1. Trimming removed 5 bases from V and 6 bases from J; junction bases left unmatched: 4. This CDR3 region has 14 residues. The CDR3 sequence is CASSGGTANSPLHF. The CDR3 DNA follows: TGTGCCAGCAGTGGGGGGACAGCTAATTCACCCCTCCACTTT.

The chain is built from TRBV12-3 or TRBV12-4 and TRBJ1-1; a possible D gene is TRBD1 (5 bases). CDR3 size: 14 residues. V lost 8 bases and J lost 1, with 14 bases in between. The CDR3 sequence is CASAKGARNTEAFF. The CDR3 region has the DNA TGTGCCAGCGCTAAAGGGGCTAGGAACACTGAAGCTTTCTTT.

V usage is TRBV28 and J usage is TRBJ2-5, with a tentative D call TRBD1 (6 bases). Looked up from germline, CDR1 is MDHEN and CDR2 is SYDVKM. Deletions cut 4 bases from V and 0 bases from J, with 9 bases between. This CDR3 is built from 14 residues. The CDR3 loop is CASSWAGDQETQYF. The CDR3 nucleotides read TGTGCCAGCAGTTGGGCAGGGGACCAAGAGACCCAGTACTTC.

A single count supports this clonotype. The rearrangement joins TRBV6-1 to TRBJ1-1; D possibly corresponds to TRBD1 (5 bases). V lost 6 bases and J 0 bases, leaving 11 bases between the germline ends. The germline gives CDR1 MNHNS, CDR2 SASEGT. The CDR3 is made up of 14 amino acids. CDR3 nucleotide sequence: TGTGCCAGCAGCCAGGGAACTCTGAACACTGAAGCTTTCTTT. It specifies CASSQGTLNTEAFF.

This clonotype was detected many times. V usage is TRBV6-1 and J usage is TRBJ2-2; D is unresolved. The CDR3 length is 17 residues. Looked up from germline, CDR1 is MNHNS and CDR2 is SASEGT. The ends were cut back, 7 bases at V and 1 base at J, with 19 bases in the middle. The CDR3 spells CASITTRRTGNTGELFF. The CDR3 DNA is TGTGCCAGCATCACCACCCGCCGGACGGGGAACACCGGGGAGCTGTTTTTT.